The next 27 T cell receptor beta chains were all read from a single sample in a study of vaccination effects on CD4 cells after COVID-19. Their specific antigens are unknown. Sequencing followed a ViraFEST assay step that expanded antigen-specific CD4+ T cells with viral peptide pools. Investigators separated out CD4+ T cells once around 9 days of culture had passed. Libraries were prepared by immunoSEQ multiplex PCR; TCRdb keeps only in-frame clonotypes and omits some of them. There are approximately 82,000 clones in the sample; approximately 81% occur only once, and under 2% lies in the top ten. The sample was CD4+ T cells from PBMCs cultured with HCoV-229E spike peptides, taken before COVID-19 vaccination. These receptors were collected from a human donor who received a COVID-19 vaccine.

To note about this clone: Other DNA sequences in this specimen translate into the identical CDR3. The CDR3 DNA is TGTGCCAGCAGAGACAGCTCCTATAATTCACCCCTCCACTTT. Translating it yields CASRDSSYNSPLHF. The rearrangement uses TRBV6-4 and TRBJ1-6, with a tentative D call TRBD1 (5 bases). The CDR3 length is 14 residues. V was trimmed by 6 bases and J by 0 bases, leaving 6 bases between them. Germline CDR1 is MRHNA and CDR2 is SNTAGT.

The table lists this clone with a count of one. The V call is TRBV19, the J call TRBJ1-4; TRBD1 matches 9 bases. The length of the CDR3 is 14 residues. Trimming took 6 bases from V and 4 from J; bases not matched to a gene: 3. Germline values: CDR1 LNHDA, CDR2 SQIVND (reference sequence). The CDR3 sequence is CASRDRGINEKLFF. The CDR3 DNA follows: TGTGCCAGTAGGGACAGGGGTATTAATGAAAAACTGTTTTTT.

The chain combines TRBV6-6 with TRBJ2-7; maybe TRBD1 (6 bases). This CDR3 contains 15 residues. V was trimmed by 6 bases and J by 3 bases, leaving 18 bases between them. From germline, CDR1 is MNHNY and CDR2 SVGAGI (reference sequence). CDR3 nucleotides: TGTGCCAGCAGAGCCAGTTTGACAGGCTACTACGAGCAGTACGTC. This gives the protein CASRASLTGYYEQYV.

CDR3 coding DNA: TGTGCCAGCACTGGGGGCTCCGGTGACCTCCACTTT. Amino acid sequence: CASTGGSGDLHF. This chain links TRBV6-6 with TRBJ1-6; a weak D match, TRBD1 (6 bases). The V gene lost 7 bases and the J gene lost 15 bases, with 16 bases spanning the gap. CDR3 length equals 12 residues. CDR1 and CDR2 from the germline V gene are MNHNY and SVGAGI (reference sequence).

V gene TRBV7-2 combines with J gene TRBJ2-1; 9 nucleotides line up with TRBD2. J gave up 7 bases and V 1 base, and 11 bases lay outside the gene matches. This CDR3 comprises 17 residues. The germline gives CDR1 SGHTA, CDR2 FQGNSA. The CDR3 DNA reads TGTGCCAGCAGCTTAGGGGGGGCTAGCGGGGTCTTGAATGAGCAGTTCTTC. It codes for CASSLGGASGVLNEQFF.

This chain joins TRBV5-1 and TRBJ1-6, with TRBD1 matching 8 bases. Germline V gives CDR1 SGHRS, CDR2 YFSETQ. This CDR3 has 15 amino acids. J was trimmed by 10 bases and V by 5 bases; bases with no gene match: 11. Written as DNA, the CDR3 is TGCGCCAGCAGTGGCGGTCAGGGACAGGAGTCACCCCTCCACTTT. As protein: CASSGGQGQESPLHF. The whole variable domain, remainder taken from reference TRBV5-1 and TRBJ1-6, is KAGVTQTPRYLIKTRGQQVTLSCSPISGHRSVSWYQQTPGQGLQFLFEYFSETQRNKGNFPGRFSGRQFSNSRSEMNVSTLELGDSALYLCASSGGQGQESPLHFGNGTRLTVT.

The rearrangement joins TRBV28 to TRBJ2-5; D remains ambiguous. The CDR3 covers 14 residues. CDR1 is MDHEN and CDR2 is SYDVKM in the germline V gene. Trimming cost V 5 bases and J 3 bases, with 13 bases left between them. The CDR3 DNA follows: TGTGCCAGCAGTCCCCCCACACGGGAAGAGACCCAGTACTTC. This gives the protein CASSPPTREETQYF.

This clone was counted a single time. The chain carries TRBV6-4 and TRBJ2-1; D is undetermined. V shed 5 bases and J shed 6 bases, with 14 bases lying between them. Germline CDR1 is MRHNA and CDR2 is SNTAGT. The CDR3 is made up of 14 amino acids. The CDR3 is CASSREHGFNEQFF. In DNA form, the CDR3 reads TGTGCCAGCAGTCGAGAACACGGATTCAATGAGCAGTTCTTC.

This clone was detected a few times. This sequence joins TRBV6-2 or TRBV6-3 and TRBJ1-2; maybe TRBD1 (6 bases). The CDR3 spans 17 residues. Germline values: CDR1 MNHEY, CDR2 SVGEGT. Deletions cut 0 bases from V and 2 bases from J, with 16 bases between. CDR3 bases: TGTGCCAGCAGTTACTCCCCGGATATTGGACAGAACTATGGCTACACCTTC. Residues: CASSYSPDIGQNYGYTF.

V is TRBV19 and J is TRBJ1-2; unclear D gene. The V and J ends lost 0 bases and 2 bases respectively, with 7 bases between them. Germline V gives CDR1 LNHDA, CDR2 SQIVND (reference sequence). CDR3 size: 14 residues. The CDR3: CASSIERSNYGYTF. In DNA, the CDR3 is TGTGCCAGTAGTATAGAGAGGAGCAACTATGGCTACACCTTC. The whole variable domain, remainder taken from reference TRBV19 and TRBJ1-2, is DGGITQSPKYLFRKEGQNVTLSCEQNLNHDAMYWYRQDPGQGLRLIYYSQIVNDFQKGDIAEGYSVSREKKESFPLTVTSAQKNPTAFYLCASSIERSNYGYTFGSGTRLTVV.

The genes are TRBV18 and TRBJ1-5; D gene unclear. This CDR3 contains 15 residues. With 5 bases removed from V and 0 bases from J, the gap between germline ends came to 11 bases. Germline lookup yields CDR1 KGHSH and CDR2 LQKENI. In nucleotides, the CDR3 is TGTGCCAGCTCAAATTTGCCGGATAGCAATCAGCCCCAGCATTTT. It encodes CASSNLPDSNQPQHF. The whole variable domain, filled in from reference TRBV18 and TRBJ1-5, reads NAGVMQNPRHLVRRRGQEARLRCSPMKGHSHVYWYRQLPEEGLKFMVYLQKENIIDESGMPKERFSAEFPKEGPSILRIQQVVRGDSAAYFCASSNLPDSNQPQHFGDGTRLSIL.

CDR3 amino acids: CASSFGDGNEKLFF. The CDR3 DNA reads TGCGCCAGCAGCTTTGGGGACGGAAATGAAAAACTGTTTTTT. V is TRBV5-1 and J is TRBJ1-4; maybe TRBD1 (5 bases). Germline-derived CDR1 and CDR2 are SGHRS and YFSETQ. V shed 2 bases and J shed 5 bases, with 10 bases lying between them. CDR3 length: 14 residues. Filled out from reference TRBV5-1 and TRBJ1-4, the complete variable domain reads KAGVTQTPRYLIKTRGQQVTLSCSPISGHRSVSWYQQTPGQGLQFLFEYFSETQRNKGNFPGRFSGRQFSNSRSEMNVSTLELGDSALYLCASSFGDGNEKLFFGSGTQLSVL.

A single count supports this clone. This chain links TRBV19 with TRBJ1-4, with D possibly TRBD1 on 5 matching bases. The CDR3 is 14 residues long. The V and J ends lost 7 bases and 6 bases respectively, with 15 bases between them. Per germline, CDR1 LNHDA and CDR2 SQIVND (reference sequence). The CDR3 DNA reads as TGTGCCAGTAAGGGGAGCGGGGTCTATGAAAAACTGTTTTTT. Its protein is CASKGSGVYEKLFF.

This clone was observed a handful of times. The chain has TRBV6-5 and TRBJ1-2, with TRBD1 as a possible D gene (5 bases). The CDR3 has 14 residues. Trimming cost V 5 bases and J 8 bases, with 18 bases left between them. Germline V CDR1 and CDR2: MNHEY, SVGAGI. Here the CDR3 DNA reads TGTGCCAGCAGTACGGGACTGCCCAAGGGGGGCTACACCTTC. Translated, it gives CASSTGLPKGGYTF.

The chain employs TRBV18 and TRBJ1-3; D perhaps matches TRBD1 (6 bases). Germline V gene sequence: CDR1 KGHSH, CDR2 LQKENI. The V and J ends lost 6 bases and 0 bases respectively, with 18 bases between them. This CDR3 is 17 amino acids long. The CDR3: CASSPETPGASGNTIYF. CDR3 bases: TGTGCCAGCTCGCCCGAAACTCCAGGGGCCTCTGGAAACACCATATATTTT.

This clone was seen only a few times. The chain joins TRBV5-6 to TRBJ2-1; 7 nucleotides agree with TRBD2. V lost 2 bases and J lost 0; bases outside the gene matches: 2. CDR1 is SGHDT and CDR2 is YYEEEE in the germline V gene. CDR3 length: 15 amino acids. The CDR3 DNA follows: TGTGCCAGCAGCTTCGGGGGGAGCTCCTACAATGAGCAGTTCTTC. Translating gives CASSFGGSSYNEQFF. The entire variable domain, with the rest obtained from reference TRBV5-6 and TRBJ2-1, is as follows: DAGVTQSPTHLIKTRGQQVTLRCSPKSGHDTVSWYQQALGQGPQFIFQYYEEEERQRGNFPDRFSGHQFPNYSSELNVNALLLGDSALYLCASSFGGSSYNEQFFGPGTRLTVL.

The chain employs TRBV7-2 and TRBJ2-7; D unresolved. Germline CDR1 SGHTA, CDR2 FQGNSA. CDR3 size: 12 residues. The V gene lost 8 bases and the J gene lost 0 bases, with 8 bases spanning the gap. CDR3 nucleotides: TGTGCCAGCTCGGGTAGCTCCTACGAGCAGTACGTC. Residues: CASSGSSYEQYV.

This chain links TRBV7-9 with TRBJ2-3, with 8 bases lining up with TRBD2. With V trimmed by 4 bases and J by 4 bases, 16 bases remained unmatched. The CDR3 runs to 18 residues. From germline, CDR1 is SEHNR and CDR2 FQNEAQ (reference sequence). CDR3: CASSWGGVAGREADTQYF. The DNA of the CDR3 is TGTGCCAGCAGCTGGGGCGGGGTAGCGGGGCGGGAAGCAGATACGCAGTATTTT. The whole variable domain, filled in from reference TRBV7-9 and TRBJ2-3, reads DTGVSQNPRHKITKRGQNVTFRCDPISEHNRLYWYRQTLGQGPEFLTYFQNEAQLEKSRLLSDRFSAERPKGSFSTLEIQRTEQGDSAMYLCASSWGGVAGREADTQYFGPGTRLTVL.

The chain recombines TRBV19 with TRBJ1-2; 7 bases fit TRBD1. V shed 8 bases, J shed 6 bases, and the junction held 18 bases outside the gene matches. Germline assignment: CDR1 LNHDA and CDR2 SQIVND (reference sequence). The length of the CDR3 is 16 residues. The CDR3 bases are TGTGCCAGTTCCCGGGACAGCGATTTCCCGCGCGATGGCTACACCTTC. Translated: CASSRDSDFPRDGYTF. The whole variable domain, filled in from reference TRBV19 and TRBJ1-2, reads DGGITQSPKYLFRKEGQNVTLSCEQNLNHDAMYWYRQDPGQGLRLIYYSQIVNDFQKGDIAEGYSVSREKKESFPLTVTSAQKNPTAFYLCASSRDSDFPRDGYTFGSGTRLTVV.

V and J are TRBV2 and TRBJ2-5, with 10 bases aligning to TRBD1. The trim removed 6 bases at V and 5 bases at J, leaving 15 bases unmatched. The CDR3 has 17 amino acids. Looked up from germline, CDR1 is SNHLY and CDR2 is FYNNEI. The DNA of the CDR3 is TGTGCCAGCAGGGCAGGACAGGGGGTGCCAGGGGGGGAGACCCAGTACTTC. This codes for CASRAGQGVPGGETQYF. The full variable domain, in which reference TRBV2 and TRBJ2-5 provide the parts outside the CDR3, is EPEVTQTPSHQVTQMGQEVILRCVPISNHLYFYWYRQILGQKVEFLVSFYNNEISEKSEIFDDQFSVERPDGSNFTLKIRSTKLEDSAMYFCASRAGQGVPGGETQYFGPGTRLLVL.

This clone has just a few counts. This sequence joins TRBV7-9 and TRBJ1-1; the D gene is possibly TRBD1 (5 bases). This CDR3 has 13 residues. Trimming removed 5 bases from V and 7 bases from J, with 14 bases in between. CDR1 and CDR2 from the germline V gene are SEHNR and FQNEAQ (reference sequence). The CDR3 DNA follows: TGTGCCAGCAGCCAAGGGGAACTGGTTGAAGCTTTCTTT. This codes for CASSQGELVEAFF.

This chain connects TRBV5-1 to TRBJ2-2; D is ambiguous. This CDR3 is built from 16 residues. Germline-derived CDR1 and CDR2 are SGHRS and YFSETQ. Trimming pared 4 bases from V and 3 bases from J, leaving 16 bases between. CDR3 in DNA: TGCGCCAGCAGCGCACCCGCTGGGTACTACACCGGGGAGCTGTTTTTT. This codes for CASSAPAGYYTGELFF. The complete variable domain, with remaining parts taken from reference TRBV5-1 and TRBJ2-2, reads KAGVTQTPRYLIKTRGQQVTLSCSPISGHRSVSWYQQTPGQGLQFLFEYFSETQRNKGNFPGRFSGRQFSNSRSEMNVSTLELGDSALYLCASSAPAGYYTGELFFGEGSRLTVL.

This chain uses TRBV6-5 with TRBJ2-3; TRBD1 agrees at 9 bases. With 11 bases clipped from V and 1 base from J, the junction kept 10 bases outside the gene matches. CDR3 length: 15 residues. Germline values: CDR1 MNHEY, CDR2 SVGAGI. The CDR3 DNA is TGTGCCGGAGGACAGGGGAGAAGCGGCACAGATACGCAGTATTTT. It specifies CAGGQGRSGTDTQYF.

CDR3 amino acids: CASRGPGFDQPQHF. The DNA of the CDR3 is TGCGCCAGCCGGGGACCGGGTTTTGATCAGCCCCAGCATTTT. The chain has TRBV4-1 and TRBJ1-5; D is possibly TRBD1 (5 bases). The V end lost 8 bases, the J end lost 5 bases, and 16 bases lay between the germline ends. Germline V gene lookup returns CDR1 MGHRA and CDR2 YSYEKL. The CDR3 extends over 14 amino acids.

This clone is a singleton in its sample. This chain's CDR3 is CATSDLRSGGDTQYF. Written as DNA, the CDR3 is TGTGCCACCAGTGATTTGAGGTCTGGGGGAGATACGCAGTATTTT. The gene calls are TRBV24-1 and TRBJ2-3; the D gene could be TRBD1 or TRBD2 (5 bases each). The CDR3 loop spans 15 amino acids. Trimming removed 0 bases at V and 5 bases at J, with 11 bases between. CDR1 and CDR2 from the germline V gene are KGHDR and SFDVKD.

The rearrangement links TRBV24-1 to TRBJ2-3, with 14 bases matching TRBD2. There are 20 residues in the CDR3. The germline gives CDR1 KGHDR, CDR2 SFDVKD. V was clipped by 3 bases and J by 0 bases; unmatched bases: 10. The CDR3 DNA sequence: TGTGCCACCAGTGATCCCCCCGGGACTAGCGGGGGAGCTAGCACAGATACGCAGTATTTT. Translating it yields CATSDPPGTSGGASTDTQYF.

CDR3 region: CASSPSKSSSYNEQFF. CDR3 nucleotides: TGTGCCAGCAGCCCCTCCAAGTCTAGCTCCTACAATGAGCAGTTCTTC. The genes are TRBV5-6 and TRBJ2-1; no firm D call. This CDR3 contains 16 residues. Germline CDR1 and CDR2: SGHDT and YYEEEE. The V end was cut by 4 bases, the J end by 0 bases, with 14 bases between.